This TCR beta chain was sequenced during a study of shared T cell receptors in the human thymus. Between the trimmed V and J ends, which lost 2 bases and 4 bases, there was a span of 17 bases. CDR1 and CDR2 (germline): KGHSH, LQKENI. The CDR3 covers 16 residues. Assay: immunoSEQ multiplex PCR; the TCRdb copy retains only in-frame clones and omits some. The table shows 600,000 or so clones, with about 90% occurring only once. This sample was shared with a second study, whose subject was human thymus T cells. That paper notes: Immunologically healthy infants in Finland undergoing congenital heart defect surgery were the donors. Thymic samples were excised during corrective heart operations. Usage of V and J genes appeared biased in thymic and blood repertoires.

Material for sequencing was thymocytes. The clonotype comes from a boy in the first two years of life with a congenital heart defect. The chain employs TRBV18 and TRBJ1-2, with D possibly matching TRBD1 (6 bases). CDR3 sequence reads: CASSPAVKQGPYGYTF. The CDR3 bases are TGTGCCAGCTCACCAGCCGTAAAACAGGGCCCCTATGGCTACACCTTC.